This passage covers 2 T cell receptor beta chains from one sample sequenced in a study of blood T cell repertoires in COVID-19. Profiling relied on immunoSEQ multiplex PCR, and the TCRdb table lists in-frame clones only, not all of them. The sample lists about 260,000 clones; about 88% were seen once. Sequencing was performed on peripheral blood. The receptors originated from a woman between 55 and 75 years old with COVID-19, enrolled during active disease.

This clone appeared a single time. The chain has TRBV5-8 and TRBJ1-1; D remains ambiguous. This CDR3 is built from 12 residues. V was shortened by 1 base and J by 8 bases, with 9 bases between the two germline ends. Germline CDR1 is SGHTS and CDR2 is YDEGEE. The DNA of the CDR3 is TGTGCCAGCAGCTTGCTCTTCGGGGAAGCTTTCTTT. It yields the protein CASSLLFGEAFF.

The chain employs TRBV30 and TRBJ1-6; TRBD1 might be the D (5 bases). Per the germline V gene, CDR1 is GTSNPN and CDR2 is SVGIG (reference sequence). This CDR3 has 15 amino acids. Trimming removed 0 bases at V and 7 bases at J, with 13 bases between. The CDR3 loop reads CAWSVNGPGNSPLHF. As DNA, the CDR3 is TGTGCCTGGAGTGTAAATGGCCCAGGGAATTCACCCCTCCACTTT.